These T cell receptor beta chains were read from a single sample in a study of T cell changes during pregnancy in multiple sclerosis. Assay: immunoSEQ multiplex PCR; the TCRdb copy retains only in-frame clones and omits some. The sample consists of 20,000 or so clones, 91% of them appearing once. Sequenced here: CD4+ T cells from peripheral blood mononuclear cells, sampled after pregnancy. Receptor source: a female donor in good health, enrolled as a control in a pregnancy study. CDR3s include the opening cysteine and the closing phenylalanine or tryptophan. A D gene is named only where the DNA matches it firmly. The size field is filled for only some rows; it gives once, few, many or a size class.

clone size: .
V gene: TRBV27
J gene: TRBJ2-7
D gene: TRBD1
CDR3 protein: CASSVIGQGSNDEQYF
CDR3 DNA: TGTGCCAGCAGTGTCATAGGACAGGGGAGCAACGACGAGCAGTACTTC

clone size: .
V gene: TRBV7-2
J gene: TRBJ2-7
D gene: .
CDR3 protein: CASSLRRLYEQYF
CDR3 DNA: TGTGCCAGCAGCTTGCGGAGACTCTACGAGCAGTACTTC

clone size: .
V gene: TRBV2
J gene: TRBJ2-1
D gene: TRBD2
CDR3 protein: CASAELAGRYNEQFF
CDR3 DNA: TGTGCCAGCGCCGAACTAGCGGGGCGTTACAATGAGCAGTTCTTC

clone size: .
V gene: TRBV28
J gene: TRBJ2-7
D gene: TRBD1
CDR3 protein: CASGEGGPYEQYF
CDR3 DNA: TGTGCCAGCGGCGAAGGGGGCCCCTACGAGCAGTACTTC

clone size: .
V gene: TRBV19
J gene: TRBJ2-3
D gene: TRBD1
CDR3 protein: CASSTRDRGTSTDTQYF
CDR3 DNA: TGTGCCAGTAGTACTCGGGACAGGGGGACTAGCACAGATACGCAGTATTTT

clone size: .
V gene: TRBV2
J gene: TRBJ1-5
D gene: TRBD1
CDR3 protein: CASTPSDRGSNQPQHF
CDR3 DNA: TGTGCCAGCACCCCTTCGGACAGGGGAAGCAATCAGCCCCAGCATTTT

clone size: few
V gene: TRBV6-5
J gene: TRBJ1-2
D gene: .
CDR3 protein: CASSYGGANYGYTF
CDR3 DNA: TGTGCCAGCAGTTACGGGGGGGCTAACTATGGCTACACCTTC

clone size: .
V gene: TRBV7-6
J gene: TRBJ2-1
D gene: .
CDR3 protein: CASSFEDGRETEQFF
CDR3 DNA: TGTGCCAGCAGCTTCGAAGACGGGAGAGAAACCGAGCAGTTCTTC

clone size: .
V gene: TRBV6-5
J gene: TRBJ2-1
D gene: .
CDR3 protein: CASHRAGENEQFF
CDR3 DNA: TGTGCCAGCCACCGGGCAGGGGAGAATGAGCAGTTCTTC

clone size: .
V gene: TRBV18
J gene: TRBJ2-7
D gene: TRBD1
CDR3 protein: CASSLTGGRDEQYF
CDR3 DNA: TGTGCCAGCTCACTGACAGGGGGTCGGGACGAGCAGTACTTC

clone size: .
V gene: TRBV6-6
J gene: TRBJ2-3
D gene: TRBD1
CDR3 protein: CASSPGQGVTDTQYF
CDR3 DNA: TGTGCCAGCAGCCCGGGACAGGGGGTCACAGATACGCAGTATTTT

clone size: medium-sized
V gene: TRBV7-2
J gene: TRBJ2-1
D gene: TRBD2
CDR3 protein: CASVYHPSGSYIEQFF
CDR3 DNA: TGTGCCAGCGTATATCACCCTAGCGGGAGTTATATTGAGCAGTTCTTC

clone size: .
V gene: TRBV27
J gene: TRBJ1-5
D gene: TRBD1
CDR3 protein: CASSLFEGANQPQHF
CDR3 DNA: TGTGCCAGCAGTTTATTTGAGGGGGCGAATCAGCCCCAGCATTTT

clone size: .
V gene: TRBV4-2
J gene: TRBJ2-1
D gene: TRBD2
CDR3 protein: CASSQAGSAGGWNEQFF
CDR3 DNA: TGTGCCAGCAGCCAAGCAGGTTCAGCGGGGGGGTGGAATGAGCAGTTCTTC

clone size: .
V gene: TRBV29-1
J gene: TRBJ1-2
D gene: TRBD1
CDR3 protein: CSDQVAGGNGGYTF
CDR3 DNA: TGCAGCGACCAGGTAGCAGGGGGTAATGGCGGCTACACCTTC

clone size: .
V gene: TRBV30
J gene: TRBJ2-2
D gene: .
CDR3 protein: CAWSVGGADTGELFF
CDR3 DNA: TGTGCCTGGAGTGTGGGGGGGGCAGACACCGGGGAGCTGTTTTTT

clone size: .
V gene: TRBV12-5
J gene: TRBJ1-1
D gene: TRBD1
CDR3 protein: CASGGPGTGNTEAFF
CDR3 DNA: TGTGCTAGTGGTGGACCCGGGACAGGGAACACTGAAGCTTTCTTT

clone size: .
V gene: TRBV19
J gene: TRBJ2-1
D gene: .
CDR3 protein: CASSIVAASKHEQFF
CDR3 DNA: TGTGCCAGTAGTATTGTGGCGGCCTCAAAACACGAGCAGTTCTTC

clone size: once
V gene: TRBV7-2
J gene: TRBJ1-1
D gene: .
CDR3 protein: CASSLGLLNTEAFF
CDR3 DNA: TGTGCCAGCAGCTTAGGACTGTTGAACACTGAAGCTTTCTTT

clone size: few
V gene: TRBV19
J gene: TRBJ2-1
D gene: TRBD2
CDR3 protein: CASRATSGAYNEQFF
CDR3 DNA: TGTGCCAGTAGGGCTACTAGCGGGGCCTACAATGAGCAGTTCTTC

clone size: .
V gene: TRBV5-4
J gene: TRBJ2-1
D gene: TRBD2
CDR3 protein: CASSYHSGSSYNEQFF
CDR3 DNA: TGTGCCAGCAGCTACCATAGCGGGAGCTCCTACAATGAGCAGTTCTTC

clone size: .
V gene: TRBV7-9
J gene: TRBJ2-1
D gene: TRBD2
CDR3 protein: CASSSVAGAYNEQFF
CDR3 DNA: TGTGCCAGCAGCTCAGTAGCGGGGGCCTACAATGAGCAGTTCTTC

clone size: .
V gene: TRBV5-4
J gene: TRBJ2-7
D gene: TRBD2
CDR3 protein: CASSSDSPTSGDYEQYF
CDR3 DNA: TGTGCCAGCAGCTCCGATAGCCCGACTAGCGGAGATTACGAGCAGTACTTC

clone size: .
V gene: TRBV5-1
J gene: TRBJ2-4
D gene: TRBD1
CDR3 protein: CASSLVLGGSKNIQYF
CDR3 DNA: TGCGCCAGCAGCTTGGTGTTAGGGGGCAGCAAAAACATTCAGTACTTC

clone size: .
V gene: TRBV11-3
J gene: TRBJ2-1
D gene: TRBD2
CDR3 protein: CASSLGLAAYNEQFF
CDR3 DNA: TGTGCCAGCAGCTTAGGACTAGCCGCCTACAATGAGCAGTTCTTC

clone size: .
V gene: TRBV6-5
J gene: TRBJ1-1
D gene: .
CDR3 protein: CASTTPTGTEAFF
CDR3 DNA: TGTGCCAGCACCACACCGACGGGCACTGAAGCTTTCTTT

clone size: .
V gene: TRBV7-9
J gene: TRBJ2-3
D gene: TRBD2
CDR3 protein: CASSPSRLAGYMTDTQYF
CDR3 DNA: TGTGCCAGCAGCCCTTCCCGGCTAGCGGGATATATGACAGATACGCAGTATTTT

clone size: few
V gene: TRBV7-8
J gene: TRBJ2-1
D gene: .
CDR3 protein: CASSLGASVIYNEQFF
CDR3 DNA: TGTGCCAGCAGCTTAGGAGCTAGTGTGATCTACAATGAGCAGTTCTTC

clone size: .
V gene: TRBV23-1
J gene: TRBJ2-5
D gene: TRBD1
CDR3 protein: CASPSRGQGPYQETQYF
CDR3 DNA: TGCGCCAGCCCTTCAAGGGGGCAGGGGCCGTACCAAGAGACCCAGTACTTC

clone size: .
V gene: TRBV5-1
J gene: TRBJ2-1
D gene: TRBD2
CDR3 protein: CASTPSGRSYNEQFF
CDR3 DNA: TGCGCCAGCACCCCCAGCGGGAGATCCTACAATGAGCAGTTCTTC

clone size: .
V gene: TRBV9
J gene: TRBJ1-2
D gene: .
CDR3 protein: CASSVPPESFPQTYGYTF
CDR3 DNA: TGTGCCAGCAGCGTCCCCCCCGAGAGCTTTCCTCAAACCTATGGCTACACCTTC

clone size: few
V gene: TRBV6-5
J gene: TRBJ1-6
D gene: TRBD1
CDR3 protein: CASRPGQGKNSPLHF
CDR3 DNA: TGTGCCAGCAGGCCTGGACAGGGGAAAAATTCACCCCTCCACTTT

clone size: .
V gene: TRBV4-2
J gene: TRBJ2-7
D gene: TRBD2
CDR3 protein: CASSQDGLAGVEQYF
CDR3 DNA: TGTGCCAGCAGCCAAGACGGACTAGCGGGAGTCGAGCAGTACTTC

clone size: .
V gene: TRBV12-2
J gene: TRBJ2-3
D gene: .
CDR3 protein: CASRKKRTSGRAGDTQYF
CDR3 DNA: TGTGCAAGTCGCAAGAAAAGGACTAGCGGGAGGGCCGGAGATACGCAGTATTTT

clone size: .
V gene: TRBV7-9
J gene: TRBJ2-5
D gene: TRBD1
CDR3 protein: CASNILQGTWETQYF
CDR3 DNA: TGTGCCAGCAACATACTACAGGGGACGTGGGAGACCCAGTACTTC

clone size: .
V gene: TRBV6-6
J gene: TRBJ1-1
D gene: .
CDR3 protein: CASSYPGGPQEAFF
CDR3 DNA: TGTGCCAGCAGCTACCCCGGGGGACCCCAGGAAGCTTTCTTT

clone size: .
V gene: TRBV4-1
J gene: TRBJ2-7
D gene: TRBD2
CDR3 protein: CASSQEATSYYEQYF
CDR3 DNA: TGCGCCAGCAGCCAAGAGGCGACTAGCTACTACGAGCAGTACTTC

clone size: .
V gene: TRBV27
J gene: TRBJ2-4
D gene: TRBD2
CDR3 protein: CASSLRGRSAGGSVRQNIQYF
CDR3 DNA: TGTGCCAGCAGTTTAAGGGGCCGATCGGCGGGAGGGTCCGTACGCCAAAACATTCAGTACTTC

clone size: once
V gene: TRBV18
J gene: TRBJ1-5
D gene: .
CDR3 protein: CASSRLAQSNQPQHF
CDR3 DNA: TGTGCCAGCTCACGACTGGCCCAGAGCAATCAGCCCCAGCATTTT

clone size: .
V gene: TRBV6-1
J gene: TRBJ1-4
D gene: TRBD1
CDR3 protein: CARSERRDRGNEKLFF
CDR3 DNA: TGTGCCAGGAGTGAAAGAAGGGACAGGGGTAATGAAAAACTGTTTTTT

clone size: .
V gene: TRBV7-6
J gene: TRBJ2-3
D gene: .
CDR3 protein: CASSLAPGNTDTQYF
CDR3 DNA: TGTGCCAGCAGCTTAGCCCCCGGGAACACAGATACGCAGTATTTT

clone size: .
V gene: TRBV7-6
J gene: TRBJ2-5
D gene: .
CDR3 protein: CASSLGGTRQETQYF
CDR3 DNA: TGTGCCAGCAGCTTAGGAGGGACTCGACAAGAGACCCAGTACTTC

clone size: .
V gene: TRBV5-8
J gene: TRBJ1-4
D gene: TRBD1
CDR3 protein: CASSFPTGSTEKLFF
CDR3 DNA: TGTGCCAGCAGCTTTCCGACAGGGTCCACTGAAAAACTGTTTTTT

clone size: .
V gene: TRBV28
J gene: TRBJ2-7
D gene: .
CDR3 protein: CASSRPPGAYEQYF
CDR3 DNA: TGTGCCAGCAGTAGGCCTCCCGGGGCCTACGAGCAGTACTTC

clone size: .
V gene: TRBV12-1
J gene: TRBJ1-2
D gene: .
CDR3 protein: CASSLYGTGTSCGYTF
CDR3 DNA: TGTGCCAGCAGCCTCTACGGGACAGGGACCTCCTGTGGCTACACCTTC

clone size: .
V gene: TRBV5-6
J gene: TRBJ1-2
D gene: TRBD1
CDR3 protein: CASRLRTGQGYTF
CDR3 DNA: TGTGCCAGCAGACTGAGGACAGGGCAAGGCTACACCTTC